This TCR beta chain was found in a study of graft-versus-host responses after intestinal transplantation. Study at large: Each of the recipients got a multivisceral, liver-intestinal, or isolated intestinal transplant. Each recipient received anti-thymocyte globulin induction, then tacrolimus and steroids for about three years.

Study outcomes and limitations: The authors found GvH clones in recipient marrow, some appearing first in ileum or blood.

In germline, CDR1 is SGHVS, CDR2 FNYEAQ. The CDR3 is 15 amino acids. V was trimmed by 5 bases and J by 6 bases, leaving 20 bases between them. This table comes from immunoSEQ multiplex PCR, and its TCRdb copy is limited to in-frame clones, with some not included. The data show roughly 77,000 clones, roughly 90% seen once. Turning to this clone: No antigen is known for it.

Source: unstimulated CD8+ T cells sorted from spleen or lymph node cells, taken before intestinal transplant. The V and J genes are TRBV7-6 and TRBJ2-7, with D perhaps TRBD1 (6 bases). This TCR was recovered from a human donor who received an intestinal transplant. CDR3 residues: CASSQRITGTREQYF. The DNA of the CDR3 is TGTGCCAGCAGCCAGAGGATCACAGGGACGCGCGAGCAGTACTTC.